The rows below give T cell receptor beta chains drawn from one sample of a study of cytomegalovirus exposure and HLA in healthy donors. Measured with immunoSEQ multiplex PCR; TCRdb has only the in-frame clones, and not every one. The data contain roughly 57,000 clones, 93% of them singletons. The sequencing sample was made of PBMCs. The receptors here all came from a woman between 18 and 29 years old in good health and CMV-seropositive. Each CDR3 is given with its conserved first and last residue. Each record gives: D gene, clone size, J gene, V gene, CDR3 DNA, CDR3 protein. The D gene is left open where the match is weak. Not all rows give a size; the values are once, few, many and, for expanded clones, a class.

D gene: NA
clone size: NA
J gene: TRBJ2-1
V gene: TRBV11-2
CDR3 DNA: TGTGCCAGCAGCCCCTCACTGGTGTCCTACAATGAGCAGTTCTTC
CDR3 protein: CASSPSLVSYNEQFF

D gene: NA
clone size: NA
J gene: TRBJ2-3
V gene: TRBV5-1
CDR3 DNA: TGCGCCAGCAGCTTGACGAGAAATACGCAGTATTTT
CDR3 protein: CASSLTRNTQYF

D gene: NA
clone size: NA
J gene: TRBJ2-1
V gene: TRBV4-1
CDR3 DNA: TGCGCCAGCAGCCAAGCAGGGTGGGTTAGCTCCTACAATGAGCAGTTCTTC
CDR3 protein: CASSQAGWVSSYNEQFF

D gene: NA
clone size: NA
J gene: TRBJ2-7
V gene: TRBV7-8
CDR3 DNA: TGTGCCAGCAGTCGGTCAGGGAAAGGAAGATACGAGCAGTACTTC
CDR3 protein: CASSRSGKGRYEQYF

D gene: NA
clone size: NA
J gene: TRBJ1-1
V gene: TRBV20-1
CDR3 DNA: TGCAGTGCCGTAGGAGGGAAGGAGGCTTTCTTT
CDR3 protein: CSAVGGKEAFF

D gene: NA
clone size: NA
J gene: TRBJ2-5
V gene: TRBV13
CDR3 DNA: TGTGCCAGCAGCCCAACCTGGGGCCTCCCCCAAGAGACCCAGTACTTC
CDR3 protein: CASSPTWGLPQETQYF

D gene: NA
clone size: NA
J gene: TRBJ2-1
V gene: TRBV30
CDR3 DNA: TGTGCCTGGAGTGTCGTCTATGAGCAGTTCTTC
CDR3 protein: CAWSVVYEQFF

D gene: NA
clone size: NA
J gene: TRBJ1-5
V gene: TRBV15
CDR3 DNA: TGTGCCACCAGCAGAGAAGGGGATCAGCCCCAGCATTTT
CDR3 protein: CATSREGDQPQHF

D gene: NA
clone size: NA
J gene: TRBJ1-1
V gene: TRBV10-3
CDR3 DNA: TGTGCCATCAGTGAGTCTTCGGGCACTGAAGCTTTCTTT
CDR3 protein: CAISESSGTEAFF

D gene: NA
clone size: NA
J gene: TRBJ2-7
V gene: TRBV11-2
CDR3 DNA: TGTGCCAGCAGCGTACTACAGGGTACCTACGAGCAGTACTTC
CDR3 protein: CASSVLQGTYEQYF

D gene: TRBD2
clone size: NA
J gene: TRBJ2-1
V gene: TRBV7-2
CDR3 DNA: TGTGCCAGTCTTAAAGCGGGGGGCTCCTACAATGAGCAGTTCTTC
CDR3 protein: CASLKAGGSYNEQFF

D gene: TRBD2
clone size: NA
J gene: TRBJ2-5
V gene: TRBV6-6
CDR3 DNA: TGTGCCAGCAGATCGACTAGCGGGGGAGCGGAGACCCAGTACTTC
CDR3 protein: CASRSTSGGAETQYF

D gene: NA
clone size: NA
J gene: TRBJ1-2
V gene: TRBV5-6
CDR3 DNA: TGTGCCAGCAGCTTCGAAAGGGAGTATGGCTACACCTTC
CDR3 protein: CASSFEREYGYTF

D gene: NA
clone size: NA
J gene: TRBJ2-7
V gene: TRBV19
CDR3 DNA: TGTGCCAGTAGTATAGATGGAACAGGGTCTGCGCAGTACTTC
CDR3 protein: CASSIDGTGSAQYF

D gene: NA
clone size: NA
J gene: TRBJ2-5
V gene: TRBV6-1
CDR3 DNA: TGTGCCACCTCAGGGTGGGGACTCAAAGAGACCCAGTACTTC
CDR3 protein: CATSGWGLKETQYF

D gene: NA
clone size: NA
J gene: TRBJ2-7
V gene: TRBV10-2
CDR3 DNA: TGCGCCAGCAGCGCCCGGGACATCGCCTACGAGCAGTACTTC
CDR3 protein: CASSARDIAYEQYF

D gene: NA
clone size: NA
J gene: TRBJ2-3
V gene: TRBV6-1
CDR3 DNA: TGTGCCAGCAGTGAAGCATTCAGGGGTTGGAATACGCAGTATTTT
CDR3 protein: CASSEAFRGWNTQYF

D gene: NA
clone size: NA
J gene: TRBJ2-2
V gene: TRBV7-2
CDR3 DNA: TGTGCCAGCAGCTTAGCGCGTCAGGGTCGGACCGGGGAGCTGTTTTTT
CDR3 protein: CASSLARQGRTGELFF

D gene: NA
clone size: NA
J gene: TRBJ2-5
V gene: TRBV13
CDR3 DNA: TGTGCCAGCAGCTCGCGGGAGACCCAGTACTTC
CDR3 protein: CASSSRETQYF

D gene: NA
clone size: once
J gene: TRBJ1-2
V gene: TRBV6-5
CDR3 DNA: TGTGCCAGCAGTTACGAAGGCGGAAGTGGCTACACCTTC
CDR3 protein: CASSYEGGSGYTF

D gene: NA
clone size: NA
J gene: TRBJ1-6
V gene: TRBV6-5
CDR3 DNA: TGTGCCAGCAGTTACAAACAGTCCAGAGGGCCACCCCTCCACTTT
CDR3 protein: CASSYKQSRGPPLHF

D gene: NA
clone size: NA
J gene: TRBJ2-1
V gene: TRBV27
CDR3 DNA: TGTGCCAGCAGGCACTTAAACAATGAGCAGTTCTTC
CDR3 protein: CASRHLNNEQFF

D gene: TRBD2
clone size: NA
J gene: TRBJ2-2
V gene: TRBV5-1
CDR3 DNA: TGCGCCAGCAGCTTGGTGGCGGGGGCGAACACCGGGGAGCTGTTTTTT
CDR3 protein: CASSLVAGANTGELFF

D gene: NA
clone size: NA
J gene: TRBJ1-4
V gene: TRBV20-1
CDR3 DNA: TGCAGTGCGGGGGGGAATGAAAAACTGTTTTTT
CDR3 protein: CSAGGNEKLFF

D gene: NA
clone size: NA
J gene: TRBJ1-2
V gene: TRBV4-3
CDR3 DNA: TGCGCCAGCAGCCAAGATACAGGGACCTATGGCTACACCTTC
CDR3 protein: CASSQDTGTYGYTF

D gene: TRBD1
clone size: NA
J gene: TRBJ1-6
V gene: TRBV2
CDR3 DNA: TGTGCCAGCGACAGACAGGGAGAATCTTCACCCCTCCACTTT
CDR3 protein: CASDRQGESSPLHF

D gene: TRBD1
clone size: NA
J gene: TRBJ2-7
V gene: TRBV11-2
CDR3 DNA: TGTGCCAGCAGCTTAGATGCAGGGGGAGCCTACGAGCAGTACTTC
CDR3 protein: CASSLDAGGAYEQYF

D gene: TRBD1
clone size: NA
J gene: TRBJ1-1
V gene: TRBV19
CDR3 DNA: TGTGCCAGTAGGGAAACAGGGGACATCCTGAACACTGAAGCTTTCTTT
CDR3 protein: CASRETGDILNTEAFF

D gene: NA
clone size: NA
J gene: TRBJ2-7
V gene: TRBV20-1
CDR3 DNA: TGCAGTGCGGGGAGCACCTACGAGCAGTACTTC
CDR3 protein: CSAGSTYEQYF

D gene: TRBD1
clone size: once
J gene: TRBJ2-3
V gene: TRBV4-1
CDR3 DNA: TGCGCCAGCCCCAGGGGGCAGGGGGATTTCGGTACGCAGTATTTT
CDR3 protein: CASPRGQGDFGTQYF

D gene: TRBD1
clone size: NA
J gene: TRBJ2-3
V gene: TRBV6-4
CDR3 DNA: TGTGCCAGCAGTGACGGACAGGGGGCAGATACGCAGTATTTT
CDR3 protein: CASSDGQGADTQYF

D gene: TRBD1
clone size: few
J gene: TRBJ1-2
V gene: TRBV6-1
CDR3 DNA: TGTGCCACCCTAACCCGGAGGCAGGGGGGCGGCTACACCTTC
CDR3 protein: CATLTRRQGGGYTF

D gene: TRBD1
clone size: NA
J gene: TRBJ2-3
V gene: TRBV30
CDR3 DNA: TGTGCCTACACAGGGGCGGCAGATACGCAGTATTTT
CDR3 protein: CAYTGAADTQYF

D gene: TRBD2
clone size: NA
J gene: TRBJ2-3
V gene: TRBV7-2
CDR3 DNA: TGTGCCAGCAGCTTTAGCGGGAGCACAGATACGCAGTATTTT
CDR3 protein: CASSFSGSTDTQYF

D gene: NA
clone size: NA
J gene: TRBJ2-5
V gene: TRBV11-2
CDR3 DNA: TGTGCCAGCAGCTTAGTGGGACAACAAGAGACCCAGTACTTC
CDR3 protein: CASSLVGQQETQYF

D gene: TRBD1
clone size: NA
J gene: TRBJ2-7
V gene: TRBV5-1
CDR3 DNA: TGCGCCAGCAGCTTGGCCGGGGACAGTTCCTACGAGCAGTACTTC
CDR3 protein: CASSLAGDSSYEQYF

D gene: TRBD1
clone size: NA
J gene: TRBJ1-1
V gene: TRBV10-2
CDR3 DNA: TGCGCCAGCAGGGGGACAGGGGGCACTGAAGCTTTCTTT
CDR3 protein: CASRGTGGTEAFF

D gene: NA
clone size: NA
J gene: TRBJ1-6
V gene: TRBV5-4
CDR3 DNA: TGTGCCAGCAGCTTGGACAGGGTTGCACCCCTCCACTTT
CDR3 protein: CASSLDRVAPLHF

D gene: NA
clone size: NA
J gene: TRBJ2-2
V gene: TRBV4-3
CDR3 DNA: TGCGCCAGCAGCCAAGCGAAAACACTAGCAGGCACCGGGGAGCTGTTTTTT
CDR3 protein: CASSQAKTLAGTGELFF

D gene: TRBD1
clone size: NA
J gene: TRBJ1-5
V gene: TRBV27
CDR3 DNA: TGTGCCAGCAGGAAAGGGACAGGTGGGCAGCCCCAGCATTTT
CDR3 protein: CASRKGTGGQPQHF

D gene: NA
clone size: NA
J gene: TRBJ2-7
V gene: TRBV2
CDR3 DNA: TGTGCCAGCAGTGATTGGGGGCCCACCTACGAGCAGTACTTC
CDR3 protein: CASSDWGPTYEQYF

D gene: TRBD1
clone size: NA
J gene: TRBJ1-2
V gene: TRBV14
CDR3 DNA: TGTGCCAGCAGCCAAGTAGCGGGACAGGGGAACTATGGCTACACCTTC
CDR3 protein: CASSQVAGQGNYGYTF

D gene: NA
clone size: NA
J gene: TRBJ1-1
V gene: TRBV5-5
CDR3 DNA: TGTGCCAGCAGCCCGGTCTCGGGCACTGAAGCTTTCTTT
CDR3 protein: CASSPVSGTEAFF

D gene: TRBD2
clone size: NA
J gene: TRBJ2-1
V gene: TRBV7-9
CDR3 DNA: TGTGCCAGCAGCGGGGAGGGGATCAGTAATGAGCAGTTCTTC
CDR3 protein: CASSGEGISNEQFF

D gene: NA
clone size: NA
J gene: TRBJ1-2
V gene: TRBV5-4
CDR3 DNA: TGTGCCAGCAGGATCCGGGGTGGGCAGGGGTATGGCTACACCTTC
CDR3 protein: CASRIRGGQGYGYTF

D gene: NA
clone size: NA
J gene: TRBJ1-4
V gene: TRBV5-1
CDR3 DNA: TGCGCCAGCAGCACGACAGGAAAAGGCGAAAAACTGTTTTTT
CDR3 protein: CASSTTGKGEKLFF

D gene: NA
clone size: NA
J gene: TRBJ1-4
V gene: TRBV5-4
CDR3 DNA: TGTGCCAGCAGCTACCAGCAGGGGCAGAATGAAAAACTGTTTTTT
CDR3 protein: CASSYQQGQNEKLFF

D gene: NA
clone size: NA
J gene: TRBJ1-1
V gene: TRBV29-1
CDR3 DNA: TGCAGCGTTTTCGACAAGAACACTGAAGCTTTCTTT
CDR3 protein: CSVFDKNTEAFF

D gene: TRBD1
clone size: many
J gene: TRBJ2-3
V gene: TRBV19
CDR3 DNA: TGTGCCAGTAGCACGGGACAGGGGGCTGTAGATACGCAGTATTTT
CDR3 protein: CASSTGQGAVDTQYF

D gene: NA
clone size: NA
J gene: TRBJ1-2
V gene: TRBV4-3
CDR3 DNA: TGCGCCAGCAGCCAAGATGCCGGGAACTATGGCTACACCTTC
CDR3 protein: CASSQDAGNYGYTF

D gene: TRBD1
clone size: NA
J gene: TRBJ1-6
V gene: TRBV27
CDR3 DNA: TGTGCCAGCAGGAGTCCCGGGACAGGGTACTCACCCCTCCACTTT
CDR3 protein: CASRSPGTGYSPLHF

D gene: TRBD2
clone size: NA
J gene: TRBJ2-1
V gene: TRBV13
CDR3 DNA: TGTGCCAGCCGGCTAGCGGGTTACAATGAGCAGTTCTTC
CDR3 protein: CASRLAGYNEQFF

D gene: TRBD1
clone size: NA
J gene: TRBJ1-1
V gene: TRBV7-9
CDR3 DNA: TGTGCCAGCAGCCCGAGCTCAAGACAGGGGGTCACTGAAGCTTTCTTT
CDR3 protein: CASSPSSRQGVTEAFF

D gene: NA
clone size: NA
J gene: TRBJ1-5
V gene: TRBV19
CDR3 DNA: TGTGCCAGTAGTATGGCGACCGGGACGGGGGAAAATCAGCCCCAGCATTTT
CDR3 protein: CASSMATGTGENQPQHF

D gene: NA
clone size: once
J gene: TRBJ1-2
V gene: TRBV21-1
CDR3 DNA: TGTGCCAGCAGCAACAGGGGGCACGGCTACACCTTC
CDR3 protein: CASSNRGHGYTF

D gene: TRBD1
clone size: once
J gene: TRBJ1-5
V gene: TRBV2
CDR3 DNA: TGTGCCAGCAGTGGCGACAGGGGGATGAGTGGCAATCAGCCCCAGCATTTT
CDR3 protein: CASSGDRGMSGNQPQHF

D gene: NA
clone size: once
J gene: TRBJ2-5
V gene: TRBV11-1
CDR3 DNA: TGTGCCAGCAGCTTACAAGCTCAAGAGACCCAGTACTTC
CDR3 protein: CASSLQAQETQYF

D gene: NA
clone size: NA
J gene: TRBJ1-1
V gene: TRBV2
CDR3 DNA: TGTGCCAGCAGGGGGCAATTGAACACTGAAGCTTTCTTT
CDR3 protein: CASRGQLNTEAFF

D gene: NA
clone size: NA
J gene: TRBJ2-1
V gene: TRBV7-2
CDR3 DNA: TGTGCCAGCAGCCCACCGGGATCCTCCTACAATGAGCAGTTCTTC
CDR3 protein: CASSPPGSSYNEQFF

D gene: NA
clone size: NA
J gene: TRBJ2-2
V gene: TRBV7-9
CDR3 DNA: TGTGCCAGCAGCTTGGGTAGACCAGGGATCGGGGAGCTGTTTTTT
CDR3 protein: CASSLGRPGIGELFF